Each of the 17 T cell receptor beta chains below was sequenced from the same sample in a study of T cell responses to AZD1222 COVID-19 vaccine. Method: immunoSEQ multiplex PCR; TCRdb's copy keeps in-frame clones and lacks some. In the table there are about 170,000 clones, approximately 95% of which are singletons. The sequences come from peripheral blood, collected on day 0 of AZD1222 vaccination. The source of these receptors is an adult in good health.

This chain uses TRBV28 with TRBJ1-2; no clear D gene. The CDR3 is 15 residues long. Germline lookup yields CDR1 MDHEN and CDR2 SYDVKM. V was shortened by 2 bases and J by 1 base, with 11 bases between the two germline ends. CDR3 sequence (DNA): TGTGCCAGCAGTTTACCGCCGTCCCATAACTATGGCTACACCTTC. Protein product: CASSLPPSHNYGYTF.

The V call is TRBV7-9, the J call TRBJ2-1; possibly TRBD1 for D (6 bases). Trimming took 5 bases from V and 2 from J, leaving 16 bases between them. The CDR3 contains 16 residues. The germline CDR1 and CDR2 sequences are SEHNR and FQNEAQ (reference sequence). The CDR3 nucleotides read TGTGCCAGCAGCGCGACGACAGGTCGAACCTACAATGAGCAGTTCTTC. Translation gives CASSATTGRTYNEQFF.

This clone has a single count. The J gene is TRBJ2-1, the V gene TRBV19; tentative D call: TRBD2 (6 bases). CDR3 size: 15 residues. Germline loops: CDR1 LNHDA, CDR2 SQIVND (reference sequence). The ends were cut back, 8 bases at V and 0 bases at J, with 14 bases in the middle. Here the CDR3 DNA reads TGTGCCAGTGGGACTCGCCTTAGCTCCTACAATGAGCAGTTCTTC. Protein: CASGTRLSSYNEQFF. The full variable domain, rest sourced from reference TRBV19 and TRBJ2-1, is DGGITQSPKYLFRKEGQNVTLSCEQNLNHDAMYWYRQDPGQGLRLIYYSQIVNDFQKGDIAEGYSVSREKKESFPLTVTSAQKNPTAFYLCASGTRLSSYNEQFFGPGTRLTVL.

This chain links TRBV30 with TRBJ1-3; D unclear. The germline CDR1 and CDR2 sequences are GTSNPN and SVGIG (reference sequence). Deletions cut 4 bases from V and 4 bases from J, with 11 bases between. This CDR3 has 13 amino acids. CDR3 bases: TGTGCCTGGAAATGGAACGGGGGAAACACCATATATTTT. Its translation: CAWKWNGGNTIYF.

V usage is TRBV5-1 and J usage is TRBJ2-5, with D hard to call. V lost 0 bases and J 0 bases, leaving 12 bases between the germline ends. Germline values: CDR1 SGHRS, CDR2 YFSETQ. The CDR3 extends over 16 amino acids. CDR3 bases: TGCGCCAGCAGCTTGGTGGTGCAGGCCTACCAAGAGACCCAGTACTTC. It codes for CASSLVVQAYQETQYF.

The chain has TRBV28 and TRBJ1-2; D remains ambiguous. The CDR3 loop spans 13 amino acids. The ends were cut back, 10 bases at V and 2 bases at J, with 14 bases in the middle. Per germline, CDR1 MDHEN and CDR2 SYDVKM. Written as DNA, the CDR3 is TGTGCCAACGCCGGAGGGAGAAACTATGGCTACACCTTC. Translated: CANAGGRNYGYTF.

DNA for the CDR3: TGCGCCAGCAGCCCGGGACAGGGGCTTAGCTATGGCTACACCTTC. Amino acids: CASSPGQGLSYGYTF. This rearrangement joins TRBV5-1 to TRBJ1-2; 10 positions match TRBD1. The CDR3 contains 15 residues. Germline CDR1 and CDR2: SGHRS and YFSETQ. J lost 4 bases, V lost 4 bases, and 7 bases had no gene match.

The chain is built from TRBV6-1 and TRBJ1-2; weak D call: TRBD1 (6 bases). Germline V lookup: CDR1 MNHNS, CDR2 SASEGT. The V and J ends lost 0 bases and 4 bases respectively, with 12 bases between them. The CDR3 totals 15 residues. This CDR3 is CASSEALQGTYGYTF. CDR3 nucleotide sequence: TGTGCCAGCAGTGAAGCGCTTCAGGGGACCTATGGCTACACCTTC.

The CDR3 reads CASSGRGKGYTF. In DNA form, the CDR3 reads TGTGCCAGTAGTGGAAGGGGCAAGGGCTACACCTTC. The V gene is TRBV19, the J gene TRBJ1-2; the D gene is possibly TRBD1 (5 bases). The CDR3 contains 12 residues. Germline CDR1 is LNHDA and CDR2 is SQIVND (reference sequence). Trimming pared 5 bases from V and 8 bases from J, leaving 12 bases between.

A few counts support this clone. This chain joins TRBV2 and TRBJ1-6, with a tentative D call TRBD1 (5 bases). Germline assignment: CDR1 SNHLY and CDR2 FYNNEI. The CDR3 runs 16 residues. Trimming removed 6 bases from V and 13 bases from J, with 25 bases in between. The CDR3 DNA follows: TGTGCCAGCAGCGGCTACGGGACGGGAAGTGGGGAGCCCCTCCACTTT. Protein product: CASSGYGTGSGEPLHF.

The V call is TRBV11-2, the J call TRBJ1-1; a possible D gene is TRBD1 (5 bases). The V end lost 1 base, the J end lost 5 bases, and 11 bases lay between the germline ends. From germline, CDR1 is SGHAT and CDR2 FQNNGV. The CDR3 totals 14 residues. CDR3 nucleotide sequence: TGTGCCAGCAGCTTAGGCCGGGGGAGTACTGAAGCTTTCTTT. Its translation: CASSLGRGSTEAFF.

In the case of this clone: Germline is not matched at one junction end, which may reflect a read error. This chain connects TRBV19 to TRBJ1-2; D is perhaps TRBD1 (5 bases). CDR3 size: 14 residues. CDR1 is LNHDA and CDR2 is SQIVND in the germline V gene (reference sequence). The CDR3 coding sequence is TGTGCCAGTAGTTCAGGAGAGGGGCTCACCGTCGGCGCCTTC. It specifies CASSSGEGLTVGAF.

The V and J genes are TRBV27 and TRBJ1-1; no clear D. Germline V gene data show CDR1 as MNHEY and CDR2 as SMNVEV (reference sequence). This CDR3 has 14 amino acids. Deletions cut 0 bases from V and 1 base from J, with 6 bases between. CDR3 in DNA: TGTGCCAGCAGTTTATCGGGCGGGAACACTGAAGCTTTCTTT. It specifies CASSLSGGNTEAFF.

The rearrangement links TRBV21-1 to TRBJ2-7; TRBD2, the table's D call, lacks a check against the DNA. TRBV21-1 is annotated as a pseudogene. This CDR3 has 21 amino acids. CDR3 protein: CASSKRNEPFRQYYSVYEQYF. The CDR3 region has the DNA TGTGCCAGCAGCAAACGTAATGAGCCCTTTAGGCAGTACTACTCGGTCTACGAGCAGTACTTC.

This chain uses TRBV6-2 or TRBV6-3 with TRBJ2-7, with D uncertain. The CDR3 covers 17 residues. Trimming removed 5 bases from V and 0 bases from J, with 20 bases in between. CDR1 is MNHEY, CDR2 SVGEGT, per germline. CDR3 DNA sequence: TGTGCCAGCAGTGTTACCAACACCCCTTGGGGCTCCTACGAGCAGTACTTC. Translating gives CASSVTNTPWGSYEQYF.

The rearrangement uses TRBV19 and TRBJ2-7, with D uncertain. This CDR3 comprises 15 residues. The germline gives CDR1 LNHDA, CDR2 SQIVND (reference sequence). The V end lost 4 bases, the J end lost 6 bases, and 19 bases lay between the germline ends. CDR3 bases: TGTGCCAGTAGTACCTCGGCTGGAGATCGGGTCGAGCAGTACTTC. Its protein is CASSTSAGDRVEQYF. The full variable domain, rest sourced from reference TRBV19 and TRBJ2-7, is DGGITQSPKYLFRKEGQNVTLSCEQNLNHDAMYWYRQDPGQGLRLIYYSQIVNDFQKGDIAEGYSVSREKKESFPLTVTSAQKNPTAFYLCASSTSAGDRVEQYFGPGTRLTVT.

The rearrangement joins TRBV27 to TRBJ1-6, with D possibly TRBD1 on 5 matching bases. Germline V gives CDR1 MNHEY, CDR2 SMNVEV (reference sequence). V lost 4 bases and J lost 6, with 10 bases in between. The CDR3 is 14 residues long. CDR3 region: CASSYGTANSPLHF. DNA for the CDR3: TGTGCCAGCAGTTACGGGACGGCTAATTCACCCCTCCACTTT.